This TCR beta chain was sequenced in a study of siplizumab effects on memory and regulatory T cells. With regard to this clone: What it binds is not known.

Notes on the study in general: The study found naive T cells seemingly more diverse than memory cells and seemingly major alloresponse contributors. Siplizumab produced a significant reduction in alloreactive sequences that were traceable to unstimulated CD4+ memory cells. Sequences below about 10^-5 frequency were poorly captured, limiting mapping of alloreactive clones. Assignment of a naive or memory phenotype failed for roughly 75-95% of the proliferating CD4+ or CD8+ clones.

The assay was immunoSEQ multiplex PCR, and TCRdb's table has in-frame clones only and misses some. The sample has 100,000 or so clones; roughly 91% are singletons. The sequencing input was non-Treg CD4+ T cells sorted from blood. The receptor was derived from a human donor in good health.

The CDR3 region has the DNA TGTGCCAGCAGCAAGACTAGCGGGAGGCACAATGAGCAGTTCTTC. It translates to CASSKTSGRHNEQFF. The V and J genes are TRBV7-3 and TRBJ2-1, with 13 bases lining up with TRBD2. Germline V gene sequence: CDR1 SGHTA, CDR2 FQGTGA. This CDR3 spans 15 amino acids. The V and J ends lost 5 bases and 5 bases, in that order; junction bases with no gene match: 3.